These T cell receptor beta chains were read from a single sample in a study of control samples from healthy donors and cancer patients. Measured with immunoSEQ multiplex PCR; TCRdb has only the in-frame clones, and not every one. The sample yields under 150,000 clones, about 95% seen once. Source material: blood. These TCRs come from a man aged 30 to 39 in good health. Both conserved end residues are trimmed from each CDR3. Each record gives: J gene, CDR3 length, V gene, CDR3 protein.

TRBJ2-2 | 13 | TRBV24-1 | ATSRQGANTGELF
TRBJ2-6 | 13 | TRBV11-1 | ASSLGSSGANVLT
TRBJ1-5 | 10 | TRBV24-1 | ATSDLGQPQH
TRBJ1-4 | 11 | TRBV12-3/TRBV12-4 | ASSFGGGEKLF
TRBJ1-3 | 12 | TRBV28 | ASSGQGPGNTIY
TRBJ1-6 | 15 | TRBV28 | ASRQDSGTGGNSPLH
TRBJ1-2 | 13 | TRBV5-4 | ASSLRQGNFYGYT
TRBJ1-5 | 12 | TRBV2 | ASQGQTYNQPQH
TRBJ2-7 | 13 | TRBV21-1 | ASSSKLGWSYEQY
TRBJ1-1 | 13 | TRBV30 | AWSVRGTGYTEAF
TRBJ2-5 | 13 | TRBV11-2 | ASSLGGGRAETQY
TRBJ1-2 | 13 | TRBV4-3 | ASSHRVRANYGYT
TRBJ2-1 | 12 | TRBV6-2/TRBV6-3 | ASSYAGGVSGQF
TRBJ2-1 | 13 | TRBV4-3 | ASSQLAGAGNEQF
TRBJ2-7 | 13 | TRBV19 | ASSMGTGSIYEQY
TRBJ2-2 | 16 | TRBV5-6 | ASSYGASFATYPGELF
TRBJ1-1 | 14 | TRBV6-2/TRBV6-3 | ASSYLRSSMNTEAF
TRBJ2-7 | 11 | TRBV6-2/TRBV6-3 | ASSYLGIHEQY
TRBJ1-2 | 12 | TRBV3-1/TRBV3-2 | ASSPLTGAYGYT
TRBJ1-2 | 12 | TRBV6-6 | ASTWTDFNYGYT
TRBJ2-5 | 14 | TRBV9 | ASSGLGRRGLETQY
TRBJ1-2 | 12 | TRBV3-1/TRBV3-2 | ASSQDRFNYGYT
TRBJ1-5 | 15 | TRBV6-2/TRBV6-3 | ASSTGPETYNNQPQH